The 22 T cell receptor beta chains below all came from one sample that was sequenced in a study of T-cell reconstitution after alpha-beta-depleted transplantation in children. Library preparation (for TCRbeta) was performed with unique molecular identifiers. A single record per CDR3 protein comes from TCRdb applying MiXCR to the PCR reads. The sample records 450,000 to 550,000 distinct CDR3 sequences, approximately 10% being singletons. The starting material was PBMCs, mostly from graft donor cells, obtained 180 days after TCRalphabeta/CD19-depleted stem cell transplant. Receptor source: a female patient between 2 and 10 years old who had a stem cell transplant for aplastic anemia, so the T cells may come from the graft donor.

The chain employs TRBV3-1 and TRBJ1-1; 9 nucleotides agree with TRBD1. V was pared by 1 base and J by 10 bases, with 4 bases of the junction left unmatched. The CDR3 loop spans 13 amino acids. Germline V CDR1 and CDR2: LGHDT, YNNKEL (reference sequence). The CDR3 DNA reads as TGTGCCAGCAGCCAAGCTAAGACAGGGGGAGCTTTCTTT. This sequence encodes CASSQAKTGGAFF.

This rearrangement joins TRBV4-3 to TRBJ2-1; D not resolved. The germline V gene encodes CDR1 LGHNA and CDR2 YSLEER. V was shortened by 2 bases and J by 10 bases, with 18 bases between the two germline ends. CDR3 size: 15 residues. Here the CDR3 reads CASSQNRNSRGEQFF. The DNA for the CDR3 is TGCGCCAGCAGCCAAAATAGGAACTCCCGAGGAGAGCAGTTCTTC.

This clonotype was picked up a small number of times. The J gene is TRBJ1-1, the V gene TRBV20-1; maybe TRBD1 (5 bases). Germline lookup yields CDR1 DFQATT and CDR2 SNEGSKA (reference sequence). V was pared by 4 bases and J by 3 bases, with 15 bases between. This CDR3 is built from 14 residues. CDR3 coding DNA: TGCAGTGCTATAAAGGGGACTAGGGACACTGAAGCTTTCTTT. It specifies CSAIKGTRDTEAFF.

This clonotype was observed many times. The J gene is TRBJ2-1, the V gene TRBV28; 8 bases are shared with TRBD2. The CDR3 contains 16 residues. The germline V gene has CDR1 MDHEN and CDR2 SYDVKM. V dropped 4 bases and J dropped 3; count of bases not matched to a gene: 8. The CDR3 nucleotides read TGTGCCAGCAGTTCGGCCGGGACTAGGAACTACAATGAGCAGTTCTTC. It yields the protein CASSSAGTRNYNEQFF.

The rearrangement joins TRBV5-1 to TRBJ1-4; perhaps TRBD1 as D (6 bases). With 2 bases removed from V and 6 bases from J, the gap between germline ends came to 20 bases. This CDR3 has 17 residues. Per the germline V gene, CDR1 is SGHRS and CDR2 is YFSETQ. CDR3 sequence reads: CASSFGMVRDIYEKLFF. The CDR3 bases are TGCGCCAGCAGCTTTGGGATGGTCCGGGACATCTATGAAAAACTGTTTTTT.

The chain couples TRBV29-1 to TRBJ2-7, with D unresolved. The germline V gene encodes CDR1 SQVTM and CDR2 ANQGSEA. The CDR3 is made up of 14 amino acids. The V and J ends lost 0 bases and 1 base respectively, with 10 bases between them. The CDR3 loop reads CSVEDRATSYEQYF. The CDR3 DNA reads TGCAGCGTTGAAGATAGGGCGACTTCCTACGAGCAGTACTTC.

This clonotype was seen a handful of times. CDR3 coding DNA: TGTGCCAGCAAAACTAGCGGGTTCTACAATGAGCAGTTCTTC. Amino acids: CASKTSGFYNEQFF. This chain joins TRBV6-2 or TRBV6-3 and TRBJ2-1, with TRBD2 matching 9 bases. J lost 3 bases, V lost 7 bases, and 4 bases had no gene match. CDR1 MNHEY and CDR2 SVGEGT come from the germline V gene. The CDR3 has 14 residues.

This clonotype was recorded a few times. V gene TRBV29-1 combines with J gene TRBJ1-2, with D hard to call. The CDR3 is 10 amino acids. CDR1 and CDR2 from the germline V gene are SQVTM and ANQGSEA. Trimming shortened V by 6 bases and J by 8 bases, and 10 bases separated the two germline ends. The DNA of the CDR3 is TGCAGCGTGACAACCACGGGCTACACCTTC. This translates into CSVTTTGYTF.

This clonotype was counted only a few times. The chain recombines TRBV18 with TRBJ2-1; the D is unclear. Germline V lookup: CDR1 KGHSH, CDR2 LQKENI. This CDR3 contains 15 residues. Deletions cut 0 bases from V and 4 bases from J, with 10 bases between. In DNA, the CDR3 is TGTGCCAGCTCACCACCGACGGCTACTTACAATGAGCAGTTCTTC. The encoded protein is CASSPPTATYNEQFF.

This clonotype appeared many times. The rearrangement uses TRBV6-2 or TRBV6-3 and TRBJ2-1, with D tentatively TRBD1 or TRBD2 (5 bases each). Trimming stripped 0 bases from V and 0 bases from J, with 24 bases between. This CDR3 contains 21 residues. Germline CDR1 MNHEY, CDR2 SVGEGT. The CDR3 loop reads CASSYSNPGTDESSSYNEQFF. The CDR3 DNA sequence: TGTGCCAGCAGTTACTCTAACCCCGGGACGGATGAATCGAGCTCCTACAATGAGCAGTTCTTC.

Only a few counts were recorded for this clonotype. The chain joins TRBV4-3 to TRBJ2-5; D unresolved. The CDR3 has 14 residues. The germline V gene encodes CDR1 LGHNA and CDR2 YSLEER. Trimming took 1 base from V and 2 from J, leaving 8 bases between them. For the CDR3, the DNA is TGCGCCAGCAGCCAAGGACGGCATCAAGAGACCCAGTACTTC. This gives the protein CASSQGRHQETQYF.

This chain connects TRBV5-6 to TRBJ1-5; 7 bases are a match to TRBD1. This CDR3 is 14 amino acids long. CDR1 SGHDT and CDR2 YYEEEE come from the germline V gene. Trimming at V came to 4 bases and at J to 6 bases, leaving 7 bases not matched to a gene. In nucleotides, the CDR3 is TGTGCCAGCAGCCCTGGACAGGCCACTCAGCCCCAGCATTTT. Protein product: CASSPGQATQPQHF.

This clonotype was detected only a few times. This rearrangement joins TRBV28 to TRBJ1-1; no firm D call. Looked up from germline, CDR1 is MDHEN and CDR2 is SYDVKM. Trimming removed 3 bases at V and 6 bases at J, with 11 bases between. The CDR3 length is 13 residues. CDR3 bases: TGTGCCAGCAGTTTGGAGGGTCGGGCTGAAGCTTTCTTT. It is translated as CASSLEGRAEAFF. Variable domain in full (rest from reference TRBV28 and TRBJ1-1): DVKVTQSSRYLVKRTGEKVFLECVQDMDHENMFWYRQDPGLGLRLIYFSYDVKMKEKGDIPEGYSVSREKKERFSLILESASTNQTSMYLCASSLEGRAEAFFGQGTRLTVV.

This clonotype has at least ten counts. V and J are TRBV5-5 and TRBJ2-1; 13 bases align to TRBD2. This CDR3 spans 18 amino acids. Looked up from germline, CDR1 is SGHKS and CDR2 is YYEKEE (reference sequence). The junction had 9 bases not matched to a gene; V was cut back by 3 bases and J by 3 bases. The CDR3: CASSSQRTSGSFYNEQFF. The CDR3 DNA is TGTGCCAGCAGCTCCCAGCGGACTAGCGGGAGTTTCTACAATGAGCAGTTCTTC.

The genes are TRBV15 and TRBJ1-5; the D is unclear. Germline CDR1 reads LNHNV; CDR2 reads YYDKDF (reference sequence). The CDR3 loop spans 14 amino acids. Trimming stripped 6 bases from V and 4 bases from J, with 13 bases between. The CDR3 DNA is TGTGCCACCAGTTCTCAGCAGGAGAATCAGCCCCAGCATTTT. Amino acids: CATSSQQENQPQHF.

V usage is TRBV15 and J usage is TRBJ2-7; D ambiguous. Germline CDR1 reads LNHNV; CDR2 reads YYDKDF (reference sequence). Trimming left V 0 bases short and J 0 bases short, with 9 bases between. This CDR3 has 15 amino acids. CDR3 sequence (DNA): TGTGCCACCAGCAGAGATCGGACGGGCTCCTACGAGCAGTACGTC. Its protein is CATSRDRTGSYEQYV.

CDR3 loop: CASSFWGTYEQYV. The CDR3 nucleotides read TGTGCCAGCAGCTTCTGGGGGACCTACGAGCAGTACGTC. The gene calls are TRBV13 and TRBJ2-7; D assignment may be TRBD1 or TRBD2 (5 bases each). Trimming shortened V by 3 bases and J by 2 bases, and 8 bases separated the two germline ends. This CDR3 is built from 13 residues. Germline V gives CDR1 PRHDT, CDR2 FYEKMQ (reference sequence).

This clonotype has more than one count but fewer than ten. V is TRBV9 and J is TRBJ2-7; D not resolved. The CDR3 length is 14 residues. Trimming cost V 4 bases and J 7 bases, with 18 bases left between them. The V gene's germline CDR1 is SGDLS and CDR2 YYNGEE. CDR3 sequence reads: CASSSIDGHGEQYF. CDR3 bases: TGTGCCAGCAGCTCAATAGACGGGCACGGGGAGCAGTACTTC.

This clonotype occurred a few times. CDR3 in amino acids: CASSLLDRATGELFF. The CDR3 DNA follows: TGTGCCAGCAGTTTACTGGACAGGGCCACCGGGGAGCTGTTTTTT. This chain links TRBV28 with TRBJ2-2, with 8 bases fitting TRBD1. V shed 2 bases, J shed 4 bases, and the junction held 3 bases outside the gene matches. This CDR3 has 15 amino acids. Germline V lookup: CDR1 MDHEN, CDR2 SYDVKM.

This clonotype was found a few times. This chain connects TRBV13 to TRBJ2-7; D is undetermined. Germline V gene lookup returns CDR1 PRHDT and CDR2 FYEKMQ (reference sequence). The CDR3 covers 15 residues. V lost 0 bases, J lost 6 bases, and 15 bases lay in between. The DNA of the CDR3 is TGTGCCAGCAGCTTAGGGACTTACTTCTTGCCCGAGCAGTACTTC. This codes for CASSLGTYFLPEQYF.

The sample holds a few counts of this clonotype. The gene calls are TRBV12-3 or TRBV12-4 and TRBJ1-4, with D unresolved. V was cut by 6 bases and J by 3 bases, with 11 bases left in between. The CDR3 has 14 residues. The CDR3 region has the DNA TGTGCCAGCAGCCTGAGGCCAGCTAATGAAAAACTGTTTTTT. It specifies CASSLRPANEKLFF.

The table lists this clonotype with many counts. The chain's CDR3 is CASSQKTGGRFPGELFF. CDR3 nucleotides: TGTGCCAGCAGCCAAAAAACAGGGGGTCGGTTCCCCGGGGAGCTGTTTTTT. The V gene is TRBV4-2, the J gene TRBJ2-2; 8 nucleotides line up with TRBD1. V was pared by 2 bases and J by 6 bases, with 11 bases of the junction left unmatched. This CDR3 is 17 amino acids long. Germline CDR1 and CDR2: LGHNA and YNFKEQ.